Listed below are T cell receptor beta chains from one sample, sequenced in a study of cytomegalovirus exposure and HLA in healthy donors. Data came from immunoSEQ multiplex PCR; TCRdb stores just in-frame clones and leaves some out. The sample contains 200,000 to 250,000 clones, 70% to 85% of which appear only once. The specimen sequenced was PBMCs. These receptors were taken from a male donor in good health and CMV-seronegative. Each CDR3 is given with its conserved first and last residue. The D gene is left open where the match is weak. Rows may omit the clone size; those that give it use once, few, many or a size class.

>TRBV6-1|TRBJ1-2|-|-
CASSPTGLNGYTF
TGTGCCAGCAGCCCGACAGGCTTAAATGGCTACACCTTC
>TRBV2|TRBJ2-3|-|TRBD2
CASSGRTSGINTQYF
TGTGCCAGCAGTGGCAGGACTAGCGGTATAAATACGCAGTATTTT
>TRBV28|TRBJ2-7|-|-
CASCVLSYEQYF
TGTGCCAGCTGCGTACTCTCCTACGAGCAGTACTTC
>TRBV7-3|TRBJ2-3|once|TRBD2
CASSLLAGGPDTQYF
TGTGCCAGCAGCTTGCTAGCGGGAGGTCCAGATACGCAGTATTTT
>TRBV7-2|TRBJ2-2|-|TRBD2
CASSWGLAGAGELFF
TGTGCCAGCAGCTGGGGGCTAGCGGGAGCCGGGGAGCTGTTTTTT
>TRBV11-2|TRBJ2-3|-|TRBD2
CASSAPSGVGTDTQYF
TGTGCCAGCAGCGCCCCTAGCGGGGTTGGCACAGATACGCAGTATTTT
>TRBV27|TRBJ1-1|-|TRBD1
CASSLIQGARNTEAFF
TGTGCCAGCAGTTTAATACAGGGGGCTAGGAACACTGAAGCTTTCTTT
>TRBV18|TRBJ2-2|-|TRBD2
CASSPGLAALSGELFF
TGTGCCAGCTCACCTGGACTAGCGGCTCTTTCCGGGGAGCTGTTTTTT
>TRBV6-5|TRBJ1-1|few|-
CASSYNGPNTEAFF
TGTGCCAGCAGTTACAACGGTCCGAACACTGAAGCTTTCTTT
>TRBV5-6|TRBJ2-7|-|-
CASGSWSSYEQYF
TGTGCCAGCGGATCATGGAGCTCCTACGAGCAGTACTTC
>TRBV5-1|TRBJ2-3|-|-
CASSLEGVMTDTQYF
TGCGCCAGCAGCTTAGAAGGGGTAATGACAGATACGCAGTATTTT
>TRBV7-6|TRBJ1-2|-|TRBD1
CASSLTPRQGGGYTF
TGTGCCAGCAGCTTAACTCCCCGACAGGGCGGTGGCTACACCTTC
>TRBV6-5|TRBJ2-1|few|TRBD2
CASSIAGSPYNEQFF
TGTGCCAGCAGCATAGCGGGGAGTCCCTACAATGAGCAGTTCTTC
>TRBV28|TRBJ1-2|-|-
CASSFIQGWYYGYTF
TGTGCCAGCAGTTTTATCCAGGGCTGGTACTATGGCTACACCTTC
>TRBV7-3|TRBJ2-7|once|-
CASSLLAETHEQYF
TGTGCCAGCAGCTTACTAGCTGAGACCCACGAGCAGTACTTC
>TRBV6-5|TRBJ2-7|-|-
CASRDTTYEQYF
TGTGCCAGCCGGGACACAACCTACGAGCAGTACTTC
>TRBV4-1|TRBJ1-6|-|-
CASSQEEGLRNSPLHF
TGCGCCAGCAGCCAAGAAGAGGGTCTGAGGAATTCACCCCTCCACTTT
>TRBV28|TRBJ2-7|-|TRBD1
CASSGTGERFYEQYF
TGTGCCAGCAGTGGGACAGGGGAACGATTCTACGAGCAGTACTTC
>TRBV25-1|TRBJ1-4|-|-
CASSERGGFATNEKLFF
TGTGCCAGCAGTGAACGAGGGGGTTTCGCAACTAATGAAAAACTGTTTTTT
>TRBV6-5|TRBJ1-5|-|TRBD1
CASRPGQGNQPQHF
TGTGCCAGCAGACCGGGACAGGGCAATCAGCCCCAGCATTTT
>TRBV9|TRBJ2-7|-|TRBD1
CASSVEGQGAYEQYF
TGTGCCAGCAGCGTAGAGGGGCAGGGGGCCTACGAGCAGTACTTC
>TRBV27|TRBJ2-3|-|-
CASSLSRRGTDTQYF
TGTGCCAGCAGTTTATCCAGGAGGGGCACAGATACGCAGTATTTT
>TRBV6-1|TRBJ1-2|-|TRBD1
CASSRDREAYGYTF
TGTGCCAGCAGTAGGGACAGGGAAGCCTATGGCTACACCTTC
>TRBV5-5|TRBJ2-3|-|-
CASSLEGRTDTQYF
TGTGCCAGCAGCCTGGAGGGGCGCACAGATACGCAGTATTTT
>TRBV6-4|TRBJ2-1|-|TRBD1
CASSPGTGFNEQFF
TGTGCCAGCAGTCCCGGGACAGGGTTCAATGAGCAGTTCTTC
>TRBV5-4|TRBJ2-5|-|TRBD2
CASSLAASGRARTQYF
TGTGCCAGCAGCTTGGCCGCTAGCGGGAGGGCCAGGACCCAGTACTTC
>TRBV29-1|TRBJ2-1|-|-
CSVRRLHEQFF
TGCAGCGTTCGGAGGCTCCATGAGCAGTTCTTC
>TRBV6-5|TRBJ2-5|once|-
CASSRTILETQYF
TGTGCCAGCAGCAGGACTATTCTGGAGACCCAGTACTTC
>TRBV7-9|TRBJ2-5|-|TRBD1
CSSSQGTAHQETQYF
TGTTCCAGCAGCCAAGGGACAGCCCACCAAGAGACCCAGTACTTC
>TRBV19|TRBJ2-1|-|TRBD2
CASSIGLAAYNEQFF
TGTGCCAGTAGTATAGGACTAGCGGCTTACAATGAGCAGTTCTTC
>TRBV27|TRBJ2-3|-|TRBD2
CASALSGARTDTQYF
TGTGCCAGCGCACTTAGCGGGGCCCGCACAGATACGCAGTATTTT
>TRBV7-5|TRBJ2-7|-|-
CARSLESDTLGQYF
TGTGCCAGAAGCTTAGAGTCTGACACACTAGGGCAGTACTTC
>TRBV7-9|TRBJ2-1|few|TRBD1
CSSTYVGTGIDEQFF
TGTTCCAGCACCTATGTCGGGACAGGGATAGATGAGCAGTTCTTC
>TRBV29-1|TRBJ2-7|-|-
CSVTDGSYEQYF
TGCAGCGTGACTGACGGTTCCTACGAGCAGTACTTC
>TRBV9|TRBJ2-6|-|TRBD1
CASSGDRGPGANVLTF
TGTGCCAGCAGCGGTGACAGGGGGCCTGGGGCCAACGTCCTGACTTTC
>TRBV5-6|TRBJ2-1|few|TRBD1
CASSFTGVYNEQFF
TGTGCCAGCAGCTTCACAGGGGTCTACAATGAGCAGTTCTTC
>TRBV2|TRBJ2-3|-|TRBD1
CASSAQGGRTDTQYF
TGTGCCAGCAGCGCACAGGGGGGCAGGACAGATACGCAGTATTTT
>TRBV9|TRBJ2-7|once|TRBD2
CASSVLPGSTGGNYEQYF
TGTGCCAGCAGCGTATTACCAGGGAGTACGGGAGGGAACTACGAGCAGTACTTC
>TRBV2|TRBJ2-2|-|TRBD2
CASISGTSEYSGELFF
TGTGCCAGCATTAGTGGGACTAGTGAATATTCCGGGGAGCTGTTTTTT
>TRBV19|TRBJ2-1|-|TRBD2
CASSMVAGGFPEQFF
TGTGCCAGTAGTATGGTAGCGGGAGGGTTCCCTGAGCAGTTCTTC
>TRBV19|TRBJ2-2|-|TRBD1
CASSTGQILTGELFF
TGTGCCAGTAGTACGGGACAGATCCTAACCGGGGAGCTGTTTTTT
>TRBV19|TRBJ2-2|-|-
CASSMTGRAGELFF
TGTGCCAGTAGTATGACGGGTCGGGCCGGGGAGCTGTTTTTT
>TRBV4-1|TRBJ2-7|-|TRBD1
CASSQDGTVSYEQYF
TGCGCCAGCAGCCAAGATGGGACAGTCTCCTACGAGCAGTACTTC
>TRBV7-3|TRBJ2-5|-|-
CASSLGPKGRETQYF
TGTGCCAGCAGCTTGGGCCCGAAAGGCCGGGAGACCCAGTACTTC
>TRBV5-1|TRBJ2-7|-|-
CASSLVGHEQYF
TGCGCCAGCAGCTTGGTTGGACATGAGCAGTACTTC
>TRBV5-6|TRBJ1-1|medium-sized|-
CASSSPNTEAFF
TGTGCCAGCAGCTCCCCTAACACTGAAGCTTTCTTT
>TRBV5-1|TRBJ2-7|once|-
CASSSAHHEQYF
TGCGCCAGCAGCTCCGCGCACCACGAGCAGTACTTC
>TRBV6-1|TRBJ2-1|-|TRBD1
CASRRQQGHEQFF
TGTGCCAGCAGGCGACAACAGGGGCATGAGCAGTTCTTC
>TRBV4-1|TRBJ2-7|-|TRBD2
CASSHALAGSYEQYF
TGCGCCAGCAGCCACGCGCTAGCGGGCTCCTACGAGCAGTACTTC
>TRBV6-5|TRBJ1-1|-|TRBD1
CASRDRGLTEAFF
TGTGCCAGCAGGGACAGGGGGCTAACTGAAGCTTTCTTT
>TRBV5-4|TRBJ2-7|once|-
CASSFPSGSYEQYF
TGTGCCAGCAGCTTCCCCAGTGGCTCCTACGAGCAGTACTTC
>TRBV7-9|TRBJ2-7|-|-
CASSSSLDSSYEQYF
TGTGCCAGCAGCTCCTCCTTGGACAGCTCCTACGAGCAGTACTTC
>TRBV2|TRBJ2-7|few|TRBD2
CASSTSGSFSEQYF
TGTGCCAGCAGTACTAGCGGTTCATTCAGTGAGCAGTACTTC
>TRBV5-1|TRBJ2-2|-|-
CATRVEAANTGELFF
TGCGCCACCCGGGTGGAAGCGGCGAACACCGGGGAGCTGTTTTTT
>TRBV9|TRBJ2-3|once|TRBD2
CASSWTSSSTDTQYF
TGTGCCAGCAGTTGGACTAGCTCTAGCACAGATACGCAGTATTTT